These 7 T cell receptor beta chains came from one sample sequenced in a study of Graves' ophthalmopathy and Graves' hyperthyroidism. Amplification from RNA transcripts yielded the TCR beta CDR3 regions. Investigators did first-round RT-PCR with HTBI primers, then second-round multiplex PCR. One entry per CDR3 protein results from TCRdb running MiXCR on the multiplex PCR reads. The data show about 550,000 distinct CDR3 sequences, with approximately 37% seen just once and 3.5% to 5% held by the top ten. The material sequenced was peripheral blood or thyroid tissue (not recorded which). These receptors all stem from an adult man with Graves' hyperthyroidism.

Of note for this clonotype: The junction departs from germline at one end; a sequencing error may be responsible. The CDR3 coding sequence is TGCGCCAGCAGCTTGGCCGCAACAGGGGGGGACTTAAATGAAAAACTGTCTTTT. Residues: CASSLAATGGDLNEKLSF. The chain recombines TRBV5-1 with TRBJ1-4; 8 bases fit TRBD1. Germline V CDR1 and CDR2: SGHRS, YFSETQ. The CDR3 has 18 amino acids.

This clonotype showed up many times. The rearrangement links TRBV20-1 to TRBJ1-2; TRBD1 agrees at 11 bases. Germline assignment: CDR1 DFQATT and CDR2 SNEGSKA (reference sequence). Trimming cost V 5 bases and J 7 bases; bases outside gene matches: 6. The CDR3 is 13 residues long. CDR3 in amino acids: CSAGDRGSSGYTF. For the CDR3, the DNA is TGCAGTGCTGGGGACAGGGGGAGTTCTGGCTACACCTTC.

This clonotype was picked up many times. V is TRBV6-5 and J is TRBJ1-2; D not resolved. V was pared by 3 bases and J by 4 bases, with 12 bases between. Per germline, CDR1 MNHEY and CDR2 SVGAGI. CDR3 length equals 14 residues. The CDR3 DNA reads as TGTGCCAGCAGTTATCTGGGAGGAAGCTATGGCTACACCTTC. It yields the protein CASSYLGGSYGYTF.

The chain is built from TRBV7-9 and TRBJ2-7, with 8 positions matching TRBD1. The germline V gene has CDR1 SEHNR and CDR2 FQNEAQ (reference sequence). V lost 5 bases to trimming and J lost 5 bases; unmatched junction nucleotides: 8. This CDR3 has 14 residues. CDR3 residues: CASSQRTGLNEQYF. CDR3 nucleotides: TGTGCCAGCAGCCAAAGGACAGGGCTGAACGAGCAGTACTTC.

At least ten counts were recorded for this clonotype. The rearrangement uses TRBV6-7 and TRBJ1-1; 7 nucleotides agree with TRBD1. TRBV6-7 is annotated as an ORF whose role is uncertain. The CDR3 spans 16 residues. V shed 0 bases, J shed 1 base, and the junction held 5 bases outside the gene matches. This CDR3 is CASSYSDRRTNTEAFF. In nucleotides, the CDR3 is TGTGCCAGCAGTTACTCGGACAGGAGAACGAACACTGAAGCTTTCTTT.

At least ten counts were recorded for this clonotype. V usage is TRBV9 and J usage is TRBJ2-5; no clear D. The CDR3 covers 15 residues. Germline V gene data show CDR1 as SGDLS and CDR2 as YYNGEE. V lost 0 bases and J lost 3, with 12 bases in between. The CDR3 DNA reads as TGTGCCAGCAGCGTAGGGTCGTCGGCCAAAGAGACCCAGTACTTC. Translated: CASSVGSSAKETQYF.

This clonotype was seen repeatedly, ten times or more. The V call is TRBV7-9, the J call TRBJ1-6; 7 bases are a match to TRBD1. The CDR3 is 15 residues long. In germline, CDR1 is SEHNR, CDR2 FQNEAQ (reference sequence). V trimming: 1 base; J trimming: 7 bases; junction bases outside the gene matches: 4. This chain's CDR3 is CASSLVSGGNSPLHF. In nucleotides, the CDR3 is TGTGCCAGCAGCTTAGTTTCAGGGGGAAATTCACCCCTCCACTTT.